This T cell receptor beta chain emerged from a study of vaccination and CD4 T cells after COVID-19. Sequencing of DNA taken from cultured CD4+ T cells relied on the Oncomine TCR Beta short-read assay. Cultured CD4+ T cells yielded the extracted genomic DNA. TCRdb reprocessed the PCR reads via MiXCR and lists one record per CDR3 protein. The table shows some 5,000 distinct CDR3 sequences, with under 80% occurring only once. The germline V gene encodes CDR1 SGHTA and CDR2 FQGNSA. V was trimmed by 3 bases and J by 4 bases, leaving 9 bases between them. This CDR3 has 13 residues. Comment on this clonotype: Its antigen is as yet unknown.

Treatment indicated: approximately nine-day PBMC culture with coronavirus spike peptide pools or control peptides (ViraFEST assay). This clonotype originated in a human donor who had recovered from COVID-19. The genes are TRBV7-2 and TRBJ1-1; D is perhaps TRBD1 (5 bases). Sequencing was performed on CD4+ T cells from blood, cultured in vitro. CDR3 protein: CASSFWTRTEAFF. The CDR3, as DNA: TGTGCCAGCAGCTTCTGGACACGCACTGAAGCTTTCTTT.